This T cell receptor (beta chain) was profiled in a study of cytomegalovirus exposure and HLA in healthy donors. The PCR contained 60 Vbeta and 13 Jbeta primers. The table came from immunoSEQ multiplex PCR; TCRdb's copy has only in-frame clones and leaves some out. The table includes 35,000 to 45,000 clones, 85% to 95% detected once. The CDR3 sequence is 17 residues long. Germline V lookup: CDR1 MDHEN, CDR2 SYDVKM. J was trimmed by 1 base and V by 5 bases; bases with no gene match: 11. The V call is TRBV28, the J call TRBJ1-1, with TRBD1 matching 9 bases. Sequencing used PBMCs. The TCR originated in a woman aged 18-30 years in good health and CMV-seronegative. CDR3: CASSTPGTGSTNTEAFF. CDR3 nucleotide sequence: TGTGCCAGCAGTACCCCGGGGACAGGGTCTACGAACACTGAAGCTTTCTTT.